The sequence of this T cell receptor (beta chain) was determined in a study of shared clonotypes between healthy human individuals. General observations from the study: Sampling included only blood; tissue repertoires likely differ.

Trimming cost V 4 bases and J 5 bases; bases outside gene matches: 13. The V gene's germline CDR1 is MGHRA and CDR2 YSYEKL. The CDR3 is made up of 17 amino acids. Remarks on this clone: Antigen: not known.

CD45RO negativity and positive selection for CCR7 defined naive CD8 cells, a population that excluded terminally differentiated effector memory CD45RA+ cells. Method: immunoSEQ multiplex PCR; TCRdb's copy keeps in-frame clones and lacks some. Of under 700,000 clones listed, roughly 95% are singletons. Sequencing was done on a sample of naive CD8+ T cells sorted from blood. The TCR sequence derives from a woman between 25 and 40 years old in good health. The V and J genes are TRBV4-1 and TRBJ2-5; the match to TRBD2 covers 10 bases. CDR3 protein: CASSLTTLAGVGETQYF. CDR3 in DNA: TGCGCCAGCAGCCTCACAACTCTAGCGGGAGTGGGGGAGACCCAGTACTTC.